These T cell receptor beta chains were read from a single sample in a study of blood T cell repertoires in COVID-19. Sequencing used immunoSEQ multiplex PCR; TCRdb keeps in-frame clones, though not all of them. The sample includes about 440,000 clones, around 88% of them seen just once. The sequencing sample was made of peripheral blood. These receptor sequences come from a woman aged 45-60 years with COVID-19, enrolled during active disease. Each CDR3 is given without its conserved first and last residue. The order of the fields is CDR3 protein, J gene, clone size, D gene, V gene. D genes are given only for firm matches. Some rows have no size entry. The others give once, few or many, or a class for an expanded clone.

CDR3: ASSEARVDEQY; J: TRBJ2-7; size: NA; D: NA; V: TRBV2
CDR3: SVPGDRGGEQY; J: TRBJ2-7; size: NA; D: TRBD1; V: TRBV29-1
CDR3: ASSARRDTSSGNTIY; J: TRBJ1-3; size: NA; D: NA; V: TRBV7-6
CDR3: ASSREPSQGEDTQY; J: TRBJ2-3; size: NA; D: TRBD1; V: TRBV4-1
CDR3: AWSRDSNEKLF; J: TRBJ1-4; size: NA; D: NA; V: TRBV30
CDR3: ASRRDRGADTQY; J: TRBJ2-3; size: NA; D: TRBD1; V: TRBV2
CDR3: ASSHLSGQTNTEAF; J: TRBJ1-1; size: NA; D: NA; V: TRBV4-1
CDR3: AWNMRGRGLSTEAF; J: TRBJ1-1; size: NA; D: TRBD1; V: TRBV30
CDR3: ASSQDRGRGYEQY; J: TRBJ2-7; size: NA; D: NA; V: TRBV4-1
CDR3: AWKSSYNSPLH; J: TRBJ1-6; size: NA; D: NA; V: TRBV30
CDR3: ASNRDRAREKLF; J: TRBJ1-4; size: NA; D: TRBD1; V: TRBV6-5
CDR3: ASSSLPDLNSGNTIY; J: TRBJ1-3; size: NA; D: NA; V: TRBV28
CDR3: ASSAGQGRHQPQH; J: TRBJ1-5; size: NA; D: TRBD1; V: TRBV5-8
CDR3: ASSEPGGGNEQF; J: TRBJ2-1; size: NA; D: NA; V: TRBV10-1
CDR3: ASRDRLLYGYT; J: TRBJ1-2; size: NA; D: TRBD1; V: TRBV5-1
CDR3: ASSLWAGAGYT; J: TRBJ1-2; size: NA; D: NA; V: TRBV9
CDR3: ASSPKTPGWEMNTEAF; J: TRBJ1-1; size: NA; D: NA; V: TRBV5-1
CDR3: AGRTGLNGYT; J: TRBJ1-2; size: NA; D: TRBD1; V: TRBV19
CDR3: SVAGQGGNEQF; J: TRBJ2-1; size: NA; D: TRBD1; V: TRBV29-1
CDR3: ASGTGGQPQH; J: TRBJ1-5; size: NA; D: TRBD1; V: TRBV9
CDR3: ASSLSRTELHEAF; J: TRBJ1-1; size: NA; D: NA; V: TRBV27
CDR3: ASSDRQGARTDTQY; J: TRBJ2-3; size: NA; D: TRBD1; V: TRBV6-1
CDR3: ASSKGRREDLNYGYT; J: TRBJ1-2; size: NA; D: NA; V: TRBV21-1
CDR3: ASSLVTDGAF; J: TRBJ1-1; size: NA; D: NA; V: TRBV6-5
CDR3: AISVGASETQY; J: TRBJ2-5; size: few; D: NA; V: TRBV10-3
CDR3: ASSEQRGATDTQY; J: TRBJ2-3; size: NA; D: TRBD2; V: TRBV6-4
CDR3: ATGDSYEQY; J: TRBJ2-7; size: few; D: NA; V: TRBV10-2
CDR3: ASSPAGLLNYGYT; J: TRBJ1-2; size: NA; D: NA; V: TRBV6-5
CDR3: ASSSPDRVNTEAF; J: TRBJ1-1; size: NA; D: TRBD1; V: TRBV7-8
CDR3: ASSLSGGQPQH; J: TRBJ1-5; size: NA; D: NA; V: TRBV5-6
CDR3: ASSLGAGQPQH; J: TRBJ1-5; size: NA; D: NA; V: TRBV5-1
CDR3: ASSLDAESSYEQY; J: TRBJ2-7; size: NA; D: NA; V: TRBV11-2
CDR3: ASSQGHYGYT; J: TRBJ1-2; size: NA; D: NA; V: TRBV2
CDR3: AWDGTGGGELF; J: TRBJ2-2; size: NA; D: TRBD1; V: TRBV30
CDR3: SVGRGSGEETQY; J: TRBJ2-5; size: NA; D: NA; V: TRBV29-1
CDR3: ASSIGDRNEAF; J: TRBJ1-1; size: NA; D: TRBD1; V: TRBV19
CDR3: ASAVRHRGGNYGYT; J: TRBJ1-2; size: NA; D: TRBD1; V: TRBV27
CDR3: ASSYDHTGDGYT; J: TRBJ1-2; size: NA; D: TRBD1; V: TRBV6-5
CDR3: SVVTGITEAF; J: TRBJ1-1; size: NA; D: TRBD1; V: TRBV29-1
CDR3: ASSPPGLRVTDTQY; J: TRBJ2-3; size: once; D: NA; V: TRBV3-1/TRBV3-2
CDR3: ASSADRGYEKLF; J: TRBJ1-4; size: NA; D: TRBD1; V: TRBV2
CDR3: ASSPDRAYEQY; J: TRBJ2-7; size: once; D: TRBD1; V: TRBV5-1
CDR3: SVPATGNTEAF; J: TRBJ1-1; size: NA; D: NA; V: TRBV29-1
CDR3: ASSLSGTGDYGYT; J: TRBJ1-2; size: NA; D: TRBD1; V: TRBV27
CDR3: ASSRLPGTEAF; J: TRBJ1-1; size: NA; D: NA; V: TRBV3-1/TRBV3-2
CDR3: AIRQQGRESTDTQY; J: TRBJ2-3; size: NA; D: NA; V: TRBV10-3
CDR3: ASSTHTHQPQH; J: TRBJ1-5; size: NA; D: NA; V: TRBV19
CDR3: ASSTGQGSYYGYT; J: TRBJ1-2; size: NA; D: TRBD1; V: TRBV5-1
CDR3: ASSERMLEESTGELF; J: TRBJ2-2; size: NA; D: NA; V: TRBV2
CDR3: ASSLGAGSSGNGYT; J: TRBJ1-2; size: NA; D: NA; V: TRBV7-9
CDR3: ASSLGRNNIQY; J: TRBJ2-4; size: NA; D: NA; V: TRBV5-1
CDR3: ASSSLGGEGYGYT; J: TRBJ1-2; size: once; D: TRBD1; V: TRBV28
CDR3: ASSPRASSNYGYT; J: TRBJ1-2; size: NA; D: NA; V: TRBV19